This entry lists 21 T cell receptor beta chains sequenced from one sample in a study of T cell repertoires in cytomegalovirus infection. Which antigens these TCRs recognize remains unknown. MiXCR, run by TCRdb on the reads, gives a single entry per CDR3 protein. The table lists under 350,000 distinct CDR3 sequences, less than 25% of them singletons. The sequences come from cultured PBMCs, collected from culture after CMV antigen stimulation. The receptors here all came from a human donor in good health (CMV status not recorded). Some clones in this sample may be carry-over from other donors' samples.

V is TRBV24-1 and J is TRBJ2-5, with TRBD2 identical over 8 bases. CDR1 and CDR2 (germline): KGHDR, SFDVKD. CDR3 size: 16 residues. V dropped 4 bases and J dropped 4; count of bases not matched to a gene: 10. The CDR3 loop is CATSDKRELMGETQYF. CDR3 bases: TGTGCCACCAGTGACAAGCGGGAGTTAATGGGAGAGACCCAGTACTTC.

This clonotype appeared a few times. The CDR3 region is CASSYNSPLHF. CDR3 DNA: TGTGCCAGCAGTTACAATTCACCCCTCCACTTT. V is TRBV28 and J is TRBJ1-6; D is undetermined. Germline V lookup: CDR1 MDHEN, CDR2 SYDVKM. V gave up 4 bases and J gave up 7 bases, with 2 bases separating them. The CDR3 covers 11 residues.

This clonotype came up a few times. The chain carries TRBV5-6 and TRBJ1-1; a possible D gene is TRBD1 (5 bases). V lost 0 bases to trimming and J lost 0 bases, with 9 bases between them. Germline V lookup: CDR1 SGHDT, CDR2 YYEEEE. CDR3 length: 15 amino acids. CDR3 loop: CASSLGQLMNTEAFF. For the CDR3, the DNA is TGTGCCAGCAGCTTGGGACAGTTAATGAACACTGAAGCTTTCTTT.

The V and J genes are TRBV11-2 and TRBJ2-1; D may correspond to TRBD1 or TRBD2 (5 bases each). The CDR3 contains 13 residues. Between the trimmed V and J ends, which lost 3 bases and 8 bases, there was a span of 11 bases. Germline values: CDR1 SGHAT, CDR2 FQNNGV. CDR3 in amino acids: CASSFWGSDEQFF. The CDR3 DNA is TGTGCCAGCAGCTTTTGGGGGTCGGATGAGCAGTTCTTC. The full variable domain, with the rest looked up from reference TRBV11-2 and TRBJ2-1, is EAGVAQSPRYKIIEKRQSVAFWCNPISGHATLYWYQQILGQGPKLLIQFQNNGVVDDSQLPKDRFSAERLKGVDSTLKIQPAKLEDSAVYLCASSFWGSDEQFFGPGTRLTVL.

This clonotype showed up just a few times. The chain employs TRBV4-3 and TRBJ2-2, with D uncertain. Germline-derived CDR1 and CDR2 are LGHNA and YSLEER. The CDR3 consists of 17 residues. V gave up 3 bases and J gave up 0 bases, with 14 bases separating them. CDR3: CASSQVPQAANTGELFF. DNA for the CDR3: TGCGCCAGCAGCCAGGTTCCTCAGGCTGCGAACACCGGGGAGCTGTTTTTT.

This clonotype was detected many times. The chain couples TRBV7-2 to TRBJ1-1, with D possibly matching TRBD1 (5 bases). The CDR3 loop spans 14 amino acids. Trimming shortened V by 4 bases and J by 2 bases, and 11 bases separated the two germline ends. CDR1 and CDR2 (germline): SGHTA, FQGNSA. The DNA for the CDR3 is TGTGCCAGCAGCTGGGTGACAGCTAACACTGAAGCTTTCTTT. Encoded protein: CASSWVTANTEAFF.

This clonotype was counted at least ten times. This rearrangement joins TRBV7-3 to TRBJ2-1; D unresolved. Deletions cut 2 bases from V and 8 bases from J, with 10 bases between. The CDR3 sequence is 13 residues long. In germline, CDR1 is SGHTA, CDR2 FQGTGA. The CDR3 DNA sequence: TGTGCCAGCAGCTTATCGCCTAACCATGAGCAGTTCTTC. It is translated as CASSLSPNHEQFF.

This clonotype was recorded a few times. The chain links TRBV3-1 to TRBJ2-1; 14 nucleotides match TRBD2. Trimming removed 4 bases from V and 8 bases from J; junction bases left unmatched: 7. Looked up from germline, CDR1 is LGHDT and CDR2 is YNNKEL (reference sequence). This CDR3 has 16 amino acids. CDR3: CASSRGTSGRRDEQFF. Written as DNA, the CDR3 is TGTGCCAGCAGCCGAGGGACTAGCGGGAGAAGGGATGAGCAGTTCTTC.

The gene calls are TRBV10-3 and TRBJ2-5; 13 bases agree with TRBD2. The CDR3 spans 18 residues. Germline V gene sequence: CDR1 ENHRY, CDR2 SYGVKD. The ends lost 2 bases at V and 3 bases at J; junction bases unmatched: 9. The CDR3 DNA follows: TGTGCCATCAGTGAGGGACTAGCGGGAGAGAGGCGGGAAGAGACCCAGTACTTC. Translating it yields CAISEGLAGERREETQYF.

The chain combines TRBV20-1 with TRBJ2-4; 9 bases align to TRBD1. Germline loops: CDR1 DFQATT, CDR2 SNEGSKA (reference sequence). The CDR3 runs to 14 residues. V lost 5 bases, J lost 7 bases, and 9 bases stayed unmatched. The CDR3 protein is CSASQGAPGNIQYF. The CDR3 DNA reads TGCAGTGCTTCACAGGGGGCTCCGGGGAACATTCAGTACTTC.

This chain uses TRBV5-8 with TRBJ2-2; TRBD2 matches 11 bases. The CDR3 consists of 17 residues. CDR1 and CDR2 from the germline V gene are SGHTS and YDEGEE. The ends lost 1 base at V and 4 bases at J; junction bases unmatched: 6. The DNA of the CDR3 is TGTGCCAGCAGCTTGCCTAGCGGGAGGTTCGGCACCGGGGAGCTGTTTTTT. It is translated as CASSLPSGRFGTGELFF. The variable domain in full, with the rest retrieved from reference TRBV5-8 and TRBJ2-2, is EAGVTQSPTHLIKTRGQQATLRCSPISGHTSVYWYQQALGLGLQFLLWYDEGEERNRGNFPPRFSGRQFPNYSSELNVNALELEDSALYLCASSLPSGRFGTGELFFGEGSRLTVL.

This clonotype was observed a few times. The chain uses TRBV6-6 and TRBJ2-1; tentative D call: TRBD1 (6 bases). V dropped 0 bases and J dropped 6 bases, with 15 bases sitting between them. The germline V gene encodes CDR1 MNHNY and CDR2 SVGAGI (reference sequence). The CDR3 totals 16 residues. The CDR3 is CASSYSPQRTANEQFF. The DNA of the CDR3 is TGTGCCAGCAGTTACTCGCCACAGAGGACAGCCAATGAGCAGTTCTTC.

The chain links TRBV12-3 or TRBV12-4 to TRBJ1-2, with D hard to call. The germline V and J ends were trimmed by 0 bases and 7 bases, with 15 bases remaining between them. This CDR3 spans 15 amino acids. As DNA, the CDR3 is TGTGCCAGCAGTTTAGCATCTCAGCTGTTCGGTGGCTACACCTTC. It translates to CASSLASQLFGGYTF.

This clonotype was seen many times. CDR3 nucleotides: TGTGCCAGCAGCTTGGCCGGGGGGCGCCGCAATGAGCAGTTCTTC. This gives the protein CASSLAGGRRNEQFF. The J gene is TRBJ2-1, the V gene TRBV5-6; D is perhaps TRBD2 (7 bases). This CDR3 spans 15 amino acids. The ends were cut back, 0 bases at V and 6 bases at J, with 13 bases in the middle. The germline gives CDR1 SGHDT, CDR2 YYEEEE.

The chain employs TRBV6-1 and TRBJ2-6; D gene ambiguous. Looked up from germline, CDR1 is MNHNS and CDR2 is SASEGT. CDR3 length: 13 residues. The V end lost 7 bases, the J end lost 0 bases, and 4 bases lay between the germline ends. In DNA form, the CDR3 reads TGTGCCAGCAATCCCTCTGGGGCCAACGTCCTGACTTTC. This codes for CASNPSGANVLTF.

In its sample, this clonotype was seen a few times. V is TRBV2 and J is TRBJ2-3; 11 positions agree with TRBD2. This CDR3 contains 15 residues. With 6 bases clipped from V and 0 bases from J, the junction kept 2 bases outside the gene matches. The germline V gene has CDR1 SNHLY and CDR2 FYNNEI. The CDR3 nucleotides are TGTGCCAGCAGAACTAGCGGGAGAAGCACAGATACGCAGTATTTT. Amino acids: CASRTSGRSTDTQYF. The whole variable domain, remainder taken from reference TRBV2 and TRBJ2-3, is EPEVTQTPSHQVTQMGQEVILRCVPISNHLYFYWYRQILGQKVEFLVSFYNNEISEKSEIFDDQFSVERPDGSNFTLKIRSTKLEDSAMYFCASRTSGRSTDTQYFGPGTRLTVL.

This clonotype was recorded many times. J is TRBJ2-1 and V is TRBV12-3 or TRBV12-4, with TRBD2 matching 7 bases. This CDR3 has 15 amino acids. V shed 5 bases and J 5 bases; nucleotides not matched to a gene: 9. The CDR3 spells CASSPRGVLNNEQFF. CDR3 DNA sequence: TGTGCCAGCAGTCCCCGGGGGGTACTCAACAATGAGCAGTTCTTC.

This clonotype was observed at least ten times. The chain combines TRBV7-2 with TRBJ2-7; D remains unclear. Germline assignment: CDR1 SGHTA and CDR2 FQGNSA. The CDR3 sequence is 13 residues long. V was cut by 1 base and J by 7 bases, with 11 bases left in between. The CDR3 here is CASSLDPRGEQYV. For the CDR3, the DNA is TGTGCCAGCAGCTTAGACCCTCGAGGAGAGCAGTACGTC.

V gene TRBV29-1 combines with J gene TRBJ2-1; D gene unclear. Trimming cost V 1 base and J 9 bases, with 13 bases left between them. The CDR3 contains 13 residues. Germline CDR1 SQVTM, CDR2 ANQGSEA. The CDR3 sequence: CSVEVRVTGEQFF. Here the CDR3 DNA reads TGCAGCGTTGAAGTTAGGGTTACCGGTGAGCAGTTCTTC.

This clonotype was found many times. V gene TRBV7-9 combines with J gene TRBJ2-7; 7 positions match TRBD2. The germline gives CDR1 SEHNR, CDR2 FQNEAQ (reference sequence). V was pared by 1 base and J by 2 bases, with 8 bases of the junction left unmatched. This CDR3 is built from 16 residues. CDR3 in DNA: TGTGCCAGCAGCTTAGGCCCGGGACTAACGACCTACGAGCAGTACTTC. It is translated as CASSLGPGLTTYEQYF. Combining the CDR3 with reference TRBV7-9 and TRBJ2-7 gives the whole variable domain DTGVSQNPRHKITKRGQNVTFRCDPISEHNRLYWYRQTLGQGPEFLTYFQNEAQLEKSRLLSDRFSAERPKGSFSTLEIQRTEQGDSAMYLCASSLGPGLTTYEQYFGPGTRLTVT.

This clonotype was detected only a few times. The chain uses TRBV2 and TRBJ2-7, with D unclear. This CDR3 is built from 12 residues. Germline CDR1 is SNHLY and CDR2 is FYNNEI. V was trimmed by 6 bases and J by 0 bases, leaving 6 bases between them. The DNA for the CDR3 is TGTGCCAGCAGGGCAGACTCCTACGAGCAGTACTTC. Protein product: CASRADSYEQYF.